The sample holds one count of the clone carrying this T cell receptor beta chain. The CDR3 spans 16 residues. V lost 0 bases, J lost 3 bases, and 15 bases lay in between. The germline V gene encodes CDR1 SNHLY and CDR2 FYNNEI. This record comes from a study of shared clonotypes between healthy human individuals. Some clones are missing from TCRdb's copy, which holds only in-frame ones; the method was immunoSEQ multiplex PCR. The profile covers 550,000 to 750,000 clones, with around 95% appearing a single time and less than 0.13% taken by the ten largest. The naive CD8 subset, CD45RO-negative cells positively selected for CCR7, excluded terminally differentiated effector memory CD45RA+ cells.

The receptor was isolated from a woman younger than 45 in good health. The V call is TRBV2, the J call TRBJ2-7, with no clear D. The sequencing sample was made of naive CD8+ T cells sorted from blood. In DNA, the CDR3 is TGTGCCAGCAGTGAAGCGGTGCCGGAAAACTACTACGAGCAGTACTTC. Its translation is CASSEAVPENYYEQYF.